This T cell receptor beta chain was retrieved from a study of blood T cell repertoires in COVID-19. Study overall: T cells, B-cell-depleted T cells, or PBMCs provided the cDNA or gDNA that served as material.

Clinical history reported by participants formed the basis on which cohorts were assigned. Either two negative PCRs, clearance, or symptom resolution qualified Cohort 3 donors as recovered. Under the authors' procedure: Reference gene primer amplification in the assay estimated nucleated cell counts. Repertoires were generated with immunoSEQ multiplex PCR, while TCRdb's copy carries only in-frame clones and drops some. That table supplies the V and J calls and clone size; D and trimming were determined from the DNA. The sample yields roughly 160,000 clones, about 90% seen once. The source material was PBMCs or T cells enriched from blood (not recorded which). The source is a woman aged 45-65 years who had recovered from COVID-19.

The CDR3 reads CASSQLREGFYGYTF. The CDR3 DNA reads as TGTGCCAGCAGCCAGCTCCGGGAAGGGTTCTATGGCTACACCTTC. The chain carries TRBV4-2 and TRBJ1-2; D is unclear. CDR1 is LGHNA and CDR2 is YNFKEQ in the germline V gene. The CDR3 extends over 15 amino acids. The germline V and J ends were trimmed by 3 bases and 4 bases, with 15 bases remaining between them.